This T cell receptor (beta chain) came from a study of T cell responses to AZD1222 COVID-19 vaccine. Study-level findings and limits: With dominance at 160-218 and 743-854, vaccine-associated CD4 TCRs spanned spike. No day 14 peak samples; only post-peak repertoires were characterized. Nearly half of the spike-specific TCRs reportedly recognize variant regions that carry no mutations.

The repertoire was sequenced with immunoSEQ multiplex PCR; TCRdb's copy has only in-frame clones and lacks some. The sample contains approximately 110,000 clones, roughly 90% of which appear only once. Deletions cut 8 bases from V and 4 bases from J, with 11 bases between. CDR3 length: 13 amino acids. About this clone itself: Its target is unknown.

The sequencing used peripheral blood, collected on day 0 of AZD1222 vaccination. The receptor's source is an adult in good health. The rearrangement joins TRBV12-3 or TRBV12-4 to TRBJ2-2; D might be TRBD1 or TRBD2, each matching 5 bases. CDR3 sequence: CASRGTGTGELFF. DNA for the CDR3: TGTGCCAGCCGTGGGACGGGCACCGGGGAGCTGTTTTTT.